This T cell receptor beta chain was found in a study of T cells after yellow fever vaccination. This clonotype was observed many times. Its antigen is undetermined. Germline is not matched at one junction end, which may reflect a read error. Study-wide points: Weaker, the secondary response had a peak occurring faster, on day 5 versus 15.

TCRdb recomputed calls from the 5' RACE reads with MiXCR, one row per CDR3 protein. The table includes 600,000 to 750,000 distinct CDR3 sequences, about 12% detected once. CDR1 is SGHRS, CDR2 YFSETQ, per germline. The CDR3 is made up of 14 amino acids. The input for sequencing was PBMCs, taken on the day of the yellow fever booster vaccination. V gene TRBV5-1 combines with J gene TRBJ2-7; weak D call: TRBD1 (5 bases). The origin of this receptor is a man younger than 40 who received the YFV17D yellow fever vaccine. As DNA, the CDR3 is TGTGCCAGCAGTTTAGGGGCAGGGACCTACGAGCAGTACTTC. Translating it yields CASSLGAGTYEQYF.